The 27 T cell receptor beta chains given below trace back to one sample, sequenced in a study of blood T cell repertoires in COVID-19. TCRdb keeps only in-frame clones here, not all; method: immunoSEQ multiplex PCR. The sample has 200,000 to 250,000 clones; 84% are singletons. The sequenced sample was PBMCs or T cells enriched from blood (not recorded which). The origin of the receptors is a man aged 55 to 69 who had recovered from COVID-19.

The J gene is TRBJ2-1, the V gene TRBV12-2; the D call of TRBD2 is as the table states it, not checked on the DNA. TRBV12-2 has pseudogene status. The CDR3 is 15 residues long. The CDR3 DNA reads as TGTGCAAGTCGCTTCGCTACCCGGGGGTCCAATGAGCAGTTCTTC. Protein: CASRFATRGSNEQFF.

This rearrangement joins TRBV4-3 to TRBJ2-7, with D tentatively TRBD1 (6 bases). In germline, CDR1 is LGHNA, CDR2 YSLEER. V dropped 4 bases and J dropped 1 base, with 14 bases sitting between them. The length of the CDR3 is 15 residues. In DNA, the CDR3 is TGCGCCAGCAGCCTTTCCTTGGACAGATCCTACGAGCAGTACTTC. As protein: CASSLSLDRSYEQYF.

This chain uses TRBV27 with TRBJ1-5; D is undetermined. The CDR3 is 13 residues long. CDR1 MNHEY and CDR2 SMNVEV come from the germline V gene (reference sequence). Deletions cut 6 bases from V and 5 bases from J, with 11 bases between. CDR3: CASSQDFYQPQHF. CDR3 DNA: TGTGCCAGCAGCCAGGACTTTTATCAGCCCCAGCATTTT.

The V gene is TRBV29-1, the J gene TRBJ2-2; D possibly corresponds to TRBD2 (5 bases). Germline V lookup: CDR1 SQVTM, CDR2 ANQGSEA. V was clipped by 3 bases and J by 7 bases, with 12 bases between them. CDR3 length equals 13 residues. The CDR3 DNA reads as TGCAGCGTTGACCCCGGACGGGGCGGGGAGCTGTTTTTT. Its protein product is CSVDPGRGGELFF.

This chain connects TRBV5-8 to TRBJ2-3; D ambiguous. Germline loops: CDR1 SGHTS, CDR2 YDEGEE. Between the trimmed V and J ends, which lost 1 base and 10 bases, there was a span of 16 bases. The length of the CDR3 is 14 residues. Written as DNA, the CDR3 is TGTGCCAGCAGCTTGCAGTCTGGTTATCGGGCGCAGTATTTT. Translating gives CASSLQSGYRAQYF.

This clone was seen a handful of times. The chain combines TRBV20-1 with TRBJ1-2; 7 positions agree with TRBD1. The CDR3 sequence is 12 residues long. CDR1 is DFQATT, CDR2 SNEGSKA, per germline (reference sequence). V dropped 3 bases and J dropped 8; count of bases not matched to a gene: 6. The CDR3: CSASRQGWGYTF. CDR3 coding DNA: TGCAGTGCTAGTAGACAGGGTTGGGGCTACACCTTC.

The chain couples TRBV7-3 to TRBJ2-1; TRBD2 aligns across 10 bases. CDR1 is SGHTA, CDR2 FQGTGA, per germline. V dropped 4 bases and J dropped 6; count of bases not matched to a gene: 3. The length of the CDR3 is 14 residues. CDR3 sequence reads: CASSSSGGVNEQFF. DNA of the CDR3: TGTGCCAGCAGCTCGAGCGGGGGGGTCAATGAGCAGTTCTTC.

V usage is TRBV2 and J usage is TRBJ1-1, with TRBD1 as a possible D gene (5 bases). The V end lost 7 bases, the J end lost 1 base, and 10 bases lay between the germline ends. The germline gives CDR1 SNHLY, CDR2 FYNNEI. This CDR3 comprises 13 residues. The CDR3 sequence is CASKGLTNTEAFF. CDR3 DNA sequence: TGTGCCAGCAAGGGGTTGACGAACACTGAAGCTTTCTTT.

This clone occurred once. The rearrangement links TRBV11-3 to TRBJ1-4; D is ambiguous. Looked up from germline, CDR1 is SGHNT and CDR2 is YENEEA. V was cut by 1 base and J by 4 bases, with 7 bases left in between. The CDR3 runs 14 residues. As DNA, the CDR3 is TGTGCCAGCAGCTTAGGCAGTAATAATGAAAAACTGTTTTTT. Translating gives CASSLGSNNEKLFF. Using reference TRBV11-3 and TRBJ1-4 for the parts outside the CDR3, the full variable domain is EAGVVQSPRYKIIEKKQPVAFWCNPISGHNTLYWYLQNLGQGPELLIRYENEEAVDDSQLPKDRFSAERLKGVDSTLKIQPAELGDSAVYLCASSLGSNNEKLFFGSGTQLSVL.

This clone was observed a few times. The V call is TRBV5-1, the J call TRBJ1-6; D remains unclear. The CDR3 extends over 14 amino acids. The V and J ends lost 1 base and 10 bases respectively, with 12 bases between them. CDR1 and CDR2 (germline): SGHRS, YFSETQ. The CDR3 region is CASSLTGEGSPLHF. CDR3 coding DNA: TGCGCCAGCAGCTTGACCGGGGAGGGCTCACCCCTCCACTTT.

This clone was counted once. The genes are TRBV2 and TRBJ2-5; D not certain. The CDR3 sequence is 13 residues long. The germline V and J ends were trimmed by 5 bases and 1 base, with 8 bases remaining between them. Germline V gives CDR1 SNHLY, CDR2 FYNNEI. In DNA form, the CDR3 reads TGTGCCAGCAGTCGGTCGGTCCAAGAGACCCAGTACTTC. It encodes CASSRSVQETQYF.

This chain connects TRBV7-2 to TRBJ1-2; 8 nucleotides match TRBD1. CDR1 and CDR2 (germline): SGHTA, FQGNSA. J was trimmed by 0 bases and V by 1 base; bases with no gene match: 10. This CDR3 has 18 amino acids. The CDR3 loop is CASSLGTGLVGANYGYTF. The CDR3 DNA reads TGTGCCAGCAGCTTAGGGACAGGGCTAGTAGGAGCTAACTATGGCTACACCTTC.

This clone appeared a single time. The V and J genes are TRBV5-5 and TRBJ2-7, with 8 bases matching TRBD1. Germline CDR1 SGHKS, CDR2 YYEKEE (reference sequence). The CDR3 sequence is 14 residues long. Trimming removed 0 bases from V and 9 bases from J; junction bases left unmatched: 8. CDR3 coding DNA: TGTGCCAGCAGCTTGGGTGACAGGGGAGCGGCGCAGTACTTC. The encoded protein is CASSLGDRGAAQYF.

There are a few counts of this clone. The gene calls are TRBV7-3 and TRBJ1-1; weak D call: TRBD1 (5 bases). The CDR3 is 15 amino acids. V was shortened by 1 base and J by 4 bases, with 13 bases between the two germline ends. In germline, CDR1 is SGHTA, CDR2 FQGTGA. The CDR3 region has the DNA TGTGCCAGCAGCTTAATACTTGGGGGGGTCACTGAAGCTTTCTTT. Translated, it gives CASSLILGGVTEAFF.

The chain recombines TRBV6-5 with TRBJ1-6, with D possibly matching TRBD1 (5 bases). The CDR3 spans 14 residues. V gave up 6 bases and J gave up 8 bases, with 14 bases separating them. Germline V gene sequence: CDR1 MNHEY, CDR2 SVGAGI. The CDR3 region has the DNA TGTGCCAGCAGGCAAGGGGTTCGAGATTCACCCCTCCACTTT. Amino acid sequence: CASRQGVRDSPLHF.

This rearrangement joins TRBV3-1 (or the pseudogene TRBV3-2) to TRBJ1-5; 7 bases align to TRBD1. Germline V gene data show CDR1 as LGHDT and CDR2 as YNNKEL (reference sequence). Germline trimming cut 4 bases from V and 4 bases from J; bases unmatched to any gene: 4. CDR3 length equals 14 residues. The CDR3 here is CASSRGTVNQPQHF. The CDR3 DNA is TGTGCCAGCAGCCGAGGGACAGTTAATCAGCCCCAGCATTTT.

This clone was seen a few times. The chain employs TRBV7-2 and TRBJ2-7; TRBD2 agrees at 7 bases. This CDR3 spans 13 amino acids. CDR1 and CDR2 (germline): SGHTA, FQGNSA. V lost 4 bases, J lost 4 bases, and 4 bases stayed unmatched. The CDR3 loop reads CASSSGGGYEQYF. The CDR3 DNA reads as TGTGCCAGCAGCTCTGGGGGGGGATACGAGCAGTACTTC.

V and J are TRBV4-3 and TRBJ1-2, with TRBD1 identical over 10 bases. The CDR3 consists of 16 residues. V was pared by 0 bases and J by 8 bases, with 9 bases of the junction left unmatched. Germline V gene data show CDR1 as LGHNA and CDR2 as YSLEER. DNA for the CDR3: TGCGCCAGCAGCCAAGAGGCCGGGACAGGGGCCCAGGGCTACACCTTC. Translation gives CASSQEAGTGAQGYTF.

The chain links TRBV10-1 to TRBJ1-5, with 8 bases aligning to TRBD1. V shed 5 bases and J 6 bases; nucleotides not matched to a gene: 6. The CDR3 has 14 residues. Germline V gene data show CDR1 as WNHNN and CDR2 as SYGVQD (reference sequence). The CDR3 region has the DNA TGCGCCAGCAGTAGGGACAGGAGGGGTCAGCCCCAGCATTTT. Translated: CASSRDRRGQPQHF.

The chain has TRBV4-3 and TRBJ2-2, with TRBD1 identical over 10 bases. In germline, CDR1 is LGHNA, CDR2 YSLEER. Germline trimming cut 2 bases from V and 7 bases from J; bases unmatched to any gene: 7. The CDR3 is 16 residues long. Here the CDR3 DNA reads TGCGCCAGCAGCCAACCCGACAGGGGGCGGTACGGGGAGCTGTTTTTT. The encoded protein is CASSQPDRGRYGELFF.

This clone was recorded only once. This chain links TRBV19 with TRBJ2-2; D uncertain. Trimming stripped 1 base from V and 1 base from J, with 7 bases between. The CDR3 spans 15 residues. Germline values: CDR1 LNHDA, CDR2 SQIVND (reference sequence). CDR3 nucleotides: TGTGCCAGTAGTATAGGGGCAGGGAACACCGGGGAGCTGTTTTTT. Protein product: CASSIGAGNTGELFF.

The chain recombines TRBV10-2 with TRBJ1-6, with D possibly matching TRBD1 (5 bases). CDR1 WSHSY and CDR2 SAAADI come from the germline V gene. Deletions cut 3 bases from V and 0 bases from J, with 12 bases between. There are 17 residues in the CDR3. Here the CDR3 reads CASSEQEPSSYNSPLHF. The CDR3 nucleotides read TGCGCCAGCAGTGAACAGGAACCGAGCTCCTATAATTCACCCCTCCACTTT.

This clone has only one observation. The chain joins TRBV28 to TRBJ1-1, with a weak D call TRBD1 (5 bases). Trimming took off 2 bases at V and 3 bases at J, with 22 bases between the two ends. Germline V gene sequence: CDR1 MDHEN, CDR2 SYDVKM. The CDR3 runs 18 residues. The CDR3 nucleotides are TGTGCCAGCAGTTTAGTAGGGGTAATGGGTTTCGCGGACACTGAAGCTTTCTTT. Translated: CASSLVGVMGFADTEAFF.

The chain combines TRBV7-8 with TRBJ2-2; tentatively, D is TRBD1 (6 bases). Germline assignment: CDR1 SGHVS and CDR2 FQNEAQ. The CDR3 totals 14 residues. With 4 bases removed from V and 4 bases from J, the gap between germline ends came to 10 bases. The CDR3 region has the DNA TGTGCCAGCAGCTCCAGAGGGGGCACCGGGGAGCTGTTTTTT. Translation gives CASSSRGGTGELFF.

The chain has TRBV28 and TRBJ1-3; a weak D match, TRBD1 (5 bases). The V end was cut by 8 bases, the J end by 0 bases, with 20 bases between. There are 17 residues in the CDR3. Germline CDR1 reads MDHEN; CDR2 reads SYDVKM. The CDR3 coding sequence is TGTGCCAGCTTCCCTCGGGGGGACGTCTTCTCTGGAAACACCATATATTTT. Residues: CASFPRGDVFSGNTIYF.

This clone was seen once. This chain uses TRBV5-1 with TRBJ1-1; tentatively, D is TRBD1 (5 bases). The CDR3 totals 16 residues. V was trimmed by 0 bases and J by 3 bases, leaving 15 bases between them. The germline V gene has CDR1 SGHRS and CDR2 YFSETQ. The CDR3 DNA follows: TGCGCCAGCAGCTTGGTCGGGGGTTCCTTTGACACTGAAGCTTTCTTT. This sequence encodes CASSLVGGSFDTEAFF.

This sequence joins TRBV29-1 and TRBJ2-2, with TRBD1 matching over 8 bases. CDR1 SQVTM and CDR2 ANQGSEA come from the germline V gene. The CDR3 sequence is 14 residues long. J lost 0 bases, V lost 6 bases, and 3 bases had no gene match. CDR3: CSVPDRANTGELFF. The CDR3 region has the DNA TGCAGCGTCCCGGACAGGGCGAACACCGGGGAGCTGTTTTTT.